A single sample is the source of the 27 T cell receptor beta chains below, sequenced in a study of blood T cells in healthy people across ages. Primers used in a second PCR of roughly 6 to 11 cycles were a sample-barcoded 5' primer and a J-beta primer mix. TCRdb called the 5' RACE reads again in MiXCR, with one record for every CDR3 protein. Of around 500,000 distinct CDR3 sequences in the sample, under 55% were seen once. Sample: blood. These receptors were taken from an elderly man in good health.

The chain links TRBV2 to TRBJ2-1, with 7 bases that match TRBD1. CDR1 is SNHLY, CDR2 FYNNEI, per germline. The V and J ends lost 6 bases and 3 bases, in that order; junction bases with no gene match: 2. This CDR3 has 13 residues. CDR3 sequence (DNA): TGTGCCAGCAGAGACAGGGTCTACAATGAGCAGTTCTTC. Its protein is CASRDRVYNEQFF.

The chain has TRBV20-1 and TRBJ2-1; D unresolved. The ends were cut back, 2 bases at V and 4 bases at J, with 9 bases in the middle. In germline, CDR1 is DFQATT, CDR2 SNEGSKA (reference sequence). The CDR3 spans 13 residues. CDR3 sequence reads: CSARSLPYNEQFF. The CDR3 bases are TGCAGTGCTAGAAGTCTTCCTTACAATGAGCAGTTCTTC.

This clonotype has a single count. This chain joins TRBV29-1 and TRBJ1-1; 7 bases line up with TRBD1. Trimming took 3 bases from V and 4 from J; bases not matched to a gene: 8. Germline values: CDR1 SQVTM, CDR2 ANQGSEA. This CDR3 has 14 amino acids. In DNA, the CDR3 is TGCAGCGTTGACCCAGGGGGGTCAGGCACTGAAGCTTTCTTT. Protein: CSVDPGGSGTEAFF.

This clonotype has ten or more counts. The chain is built from TRBV29-1 and TRBJ2-7; TRBD2 is a possible D gene (5 bases). The CDR3 length is 13 residues. Per germline, CDR1 SQVTM and CDR2 ANQGSEA. Trimming stripped 0 bases from V and 9 bases from J, with 15 bases between. CDR3: CSVEERETSGQYF. CDR3 bases: TGCAGCGTTGAAGAACGGGAAACCTCTGGGCAGTACTTC.

This clonotype was found a few times. V is TRBV6-2 or TRBV6-3 and J is TRBJ2-1; D gene ambiguous. V lost 3 bases and J lost 6, with 6 bases in between. This CDR3 has 12 residues. CDR1 and CDR2 from the germline V gene are MNHEY and SVGEGT. The CDR3 spells CASSYGRNEQFF. Written as DNA, the CDR3 is TGTGCCAGCAGTTATGGCCGCAATGAGCAGTTCTTC.

The chain combines TRBV10-3 with TRBJ2-3; no reliable D call. Per the germline V gene, CDR1 is ENHRY and CDR2 is SYGVKD. This CDR3 contains 15 residues. Trimming shortened V by 0 bases and J by 5 bases, and 12 bases separated the two germline ends. CDR3 amino acids: CAISESISPGDTQYF. DNA of the CDR3: TGTGCCATCAGTGAGTCGATTTCCCCAGGAGATACGCAGTATTTT.

The chain links TRBV29-1 to TRBJ1-1, with D possibly TRBD1 on 5 matching bases. The germline CDR1 and CDR2 sequences are SQVTM and ANQGSEA. The V and J ends lost 2 bases and 2 bases respectively, with 18 bases between them. The length of the CDR3 is 16 residues. The CDR3 region is CSVEPPRTGLNTEAFF. The CDR3 region has the DNA TGCAGCGTTGAACCCCCCCGGACGGGGCTCAACACTGAAGCTTTCTTT.

This chain uses TRBV2 with TRBJ2-3; maybe TRBD1 (5 bases). The germline V and J ends were trimmed by 2 bases and 5 bases, with 14 bases remaining between them. CDR1 and CDR2 (germline): SNHLY, FYNNEI. This CDR3 region has 15 residues. CDR3: CASSEQPQRGDTQYF. For the CDR3, the DNA is TGTGCCAGCAGTGAACAGCCGCAAAGGGGAGATACGCAGTATTTT.

The V and J genes are TRBV4-3 and TRBJ1-1, with 7 nucleotides matching TRBD1. CDR1 and CDR2 (germline): LGHNA, YSLEER. The V gene end was trimmed by 1 base and the J gene end by 5 bases; junction bases not matched to a gene: 7. The CDR3 covers 15 residues. The CDR3 coding sequence is TGCGCCAGCAGCCAAGCCTACAGGGGAAATACTGAAGCTTTCTTT. It specifies CASSQAYRGNTEAFF.

This clonotype has ten or more counts. The chain uses TRBV29-1 and TRBJ2-7, with 14 positions matching TRBD2. The V gene's germline CDR1 is SQVTM and CDR2 ANQGSEA. V lost 7 bases, J lost 1 base, and 6 bases stayed unmatched. The CDR3 is 15 amino acids. CDR3 bases: TGCAGCGCCTCAGGACTAGCGGGAGGATCCTACGAGCAGTACTTC. Its translation: CSASGLAGGSYEQYF.

This clonotype was picked up a small number of times. The chain has TRBV12-3 or TRBV12-4 and TRBJ1-2, with 7 bases lining up with TRBD1. J gave up 7 bases and V 6 bases, and 5 bases lay outside the gene matches. This CDR3 has 12 amino acids. The CDR3 region has the DNA TGTGCCAGCAGCCTGACAGGGTTTGGCTACACCTTC. Its translation is CASSLTGFGYTF.

For this clonotype: This may stem from a read error, because a much larger clone lies one nucleotide away. The V call is TRBV6-6, the J call TRBJ1-2, with D unclear. The germline V gene has CDR1 MNHNY and CDR2 SVGAGI (reference sequence). The CDR3 consists of 15 residues. The CDR3 loop reads CACSYTAGGFDGYTF. In DNA form, the CDR3 reads TGTGCCTGCAGTTACACCGCCGGAGGTTTCGATGGCTACACCTTC.

This chain joins TRBV7-3 and TRBJ2-3; TRBD1 agrees at 8 bases. Unmatched junction bases numbered 9, after V lost 2 bases and J lost 5 bases. The length of the CDR3 is 16 residues. Per the germline V gene, CDR1 is SGHTA and CDR2 is FQGTGA. This CDR3 is CASSLAGGEVQDTQYF. CDR3 in DNA: TGTGCCAGCAGCTTAGCAGGGGGCGAAGTCCAAGATACGCAGTATTTT.

The chain joins TRBV5-1 to TRBJ2-7; 9 nucleotides line up with TRBD1. The CDR3 sequence is 13 residues long. CDR1 and CDR2 (germline): SGHRS, YFSETQ. J gave up 6 bases and V 4 bases, and 5 bases lay outside the gene matches. CDR3 protein: CASSQGQGREQYF. CDR3 sequence (DNA): TGCGCCAGCAGCCAAGGACAGGGGCGCGAGCAGTACTTC.

This chain joins TRBV21-1 and TRBJ2-3; the table calls TRBD1, which could not be checked here. TRBV21-1 is described as a pseudogene. The CDR3 spans 16 residues. The CDR3 nucleotides are TGTGCCAGCAGCCAACCCCAAGACAGGGGGCTGGATACGCAGTATTTT. Its translation: CASSQPQDRGLDTQYF.

The chain combines TRBV20-1 with TRBJ1-5, with TRBD1 matching 7 bases. CDR1 is DFQATT, CDR2 SNEGSKA, per germline (reference sequence). Trimming at V came to 4 bases and at J to 0 bases, leaving 9 bases not matched to a gene. The CDR3 is 16 residues long. This CDR3 reads CSATSPGQPSNQPQHF. DNA of the CDR3: TGCAGTGCTACTTCCCCGGGACAGCCTAGCAATCAGCCCCAGCATTTT.

Only a few counts were recorded for this clonotype. The chain combines TRBV6-5 with TRBJ2-7, with D unclear. The DNA end lines up better with TRBJ2-5; the J call may be wrong. Germline CDR1 MNHEY, CDR2 SVGAGI. The CDR3 totals 14 residues. CDR3 DNA: TGTGCCAGCAGTTACGCAGAGCGTCTGGGGACCCAGTACTTC. Protein: CASSYAERLGTQYF.

The chain couples TRBV29-1 to TRBJ1-2; D not resolved. The V and J ends lost 7 bases and 7 bases respectively, with 13 bases between them. The CDR3 length is 11 residues. Germline CDR1 is SQVTM and CDR2 is ANQGSEA. In DNA form, the CDR3 reads TGCAGCGCGACTGTTACTGGTGGCTACACCTTC. It yields the protein CSATVTGGYTF.

This clonotype showed up just a few times. The genes are TRBV15 and TRBJ1-1; weak D call: TRBD1 (5 bases). The CDR3 sequence is 15 residues long. Germline-derived CDR1 and CDR2 are LNHNV and YYDKDF (reference sequence). Trimming took 0 bases from V and 4 from J, leaving 12 bases between them. The CDR3 bases are TGTGCCACCAGCAGAGACAGGGTACGGGGCACTGAAGCTTTCTTT. Translation: CATSRDRVRGTEAFF.

The chain couples TRBV5-1 to TRBJ2-5; D is possibly TRBD1 or TRBD2 (5 bases each). The CDR3 length is 15 residues. V was trimmed by 3 bases and J by 1 base, leaving 13 bases between them. Germline V gene data show CDR1 as SGHRS and CDR2 as YFSETQ. CDR3 in amino acids: CASSSGRRTQETQYF. As DNA, the CDR3 is TGCGCCAGCAGCTCGGGACGGCGGACCCAAGAGACCCAGTACTTC. Together with reference TRBV5-1 and TRBJ2-5, the CDR3 gives the full variable domain: KAGVTQTPRYLIKTRGQQVTLSCSPISGHRSVSWYQQTPGQGLQFLFEYFSETQRNKGNFPGRFSGRQFSNSRSEMNVSTLELGDSALYLCASSSGRRTQETQYFGPGTRLLVL.

This chain connects TRBV29-1 to TRBJ2-6; D is undetermined. CDR3 length: 16 amino acids. V gave up 7 bases and J gave up 2 bases, with 18 bases separating them. In germline, CDR1 is SQVTM, CDR2 ANQGSEA. The chain's CDR3 is CSAGPDPVAGANVLTF. CDR3 in DNA: TGCAGCGCTGGGCCCGACCCAGTAGCTGGGGCCAACGTCCTGACTTTC.

The CDR3 here is CASSPQSGQPQHF. Written as DNA, the CDR3 is TGTGCCAGCAGCCCGCAGAGCGGCCAGCCCCAGCATTTT. J is TRBJ1-5 and V is TRBV7-9; no clear D gene. The CDR3 is made up of 13 amino acids. The germline CDR1 and CDR2 sequences are SEHNR and FQNEAQ (reference sequence). V was clipped by 5 bases and J by 7 bases, with 12 bases between them.

The chain recombines TRBV2 with TRBJ2-1, with a possible D match to TRBD2 (5 bases). CDR1 is SNHLY and CDR2 is FYNNEI in the germline V gene. Trimming removed 8 bases from V and 5 bases from J, with 10 bases in between. The CDR3 sequence is 12 residues long. The CDR3 protein is CASSDYHNEQFF. CDR3 DNA: TGTGCCAGCTCAGACTATCACAATGAGCAGTTCTTC.

This clonotype was detected only once. The chain links TRBV4-1 to TRBJ2-4; perhaps TRBD2 as D (6 bases). The CDR3 contains 19 residues. The germline gives CDR1 MGHRA, CDR2 YSYEKL. Trimming stripped 2 bases from V and 0 bases from J, with 20 bases between. This CDR3 reads CASSQTPVDGTLAKNIQYF. CDR3 DNA: TGCGCCAGCAGCCAAACACCGGTCGACGGGACTCTAGCCAAAAACATTCAGTACTTC.

The CDR3 sequence: CASSQGATSTDTQYF. The CDR3 bases are TGTGCCAGCAGCCAAGGAGCGACTAGCACAGATACGCAGTATTTT. This chain connects TRBV3-1 to TRBJ2-3, with D unclear. V was trimmed by 1 base and J by 0 bases, leaving 8 bases between them. This CDR3 is 15 amino acids long. Germline-derived CDR1 and CDR2 are LGHDT and YNNKEL (reference sequence).

The rearrangement uses TRBV7-2 and TRBJ2-5; TRBD2 agrees at 13 bases. With V trimmed by 1 base and J by 5 bases, 4 bases remained unmatched. Germline V CDR1 and CDR2: SGHTA, FQGNSA. This CDR3 has 16 amino acids. Written as DNA, the CDR3 is TGTGCCAGCAGCTTAGAACTAGCGGGGGGGGTGGAGACCCAGTACTTC. Encoded protein: CASSLELAGGVETQYF.

V is TRBV6-6 and J is TRBJ2-7; D unresolved. The ends were cut back, 2 bases at V and 5 bases at J, with 19 bases in the middle. Germline V gene sequence: CDR1 MNHNY, CDR2 SVGAGI (reference sequence). The CDR3 length is 16 residues. This CDR3 reads CASSYGRSLSGDEQYF. The DNA of the CDR3 is TGTGCCAGCAGTTACGGGCGAAGTTTAAGTGGTGACGAGCAGTACTTC.